One sample yielded the 16 T cell receptor beta chains listed below, sequenced in a study of Graves' ophthalmopathy and Graves' hyperthyroidism. As the template, RNA transcripts were used to amplify TCR beta CDR3 regions. RT-PCR was first run with HTBI primers, then multiplex PCR in a second round. TCRdb passed the multiplex PCR reads through MiXCR, listing each CDR3 protein once. The sample carries 300,000 to 400,000 distinct CDR3 sequences, 15% to 20% recorded once. The source material was peripheral blood. Every receptor here comes from an adult man with Graves' ophthalmopathy.

This chain connects TRBV28 to TRBJ2-7, with a weak D call TRBD1 (5 bases). CDR1 and CDR2 (germline): MDHEN, SYDVKM. The V end lost 7 bases, the J end lost 3 bases, and 16 bases lay between the germline ends. CDR3 length: 14 amino acids. The CDR3 bases are TGTGCCAGCAAAAGGACACACCACGACTACGAGCAGTACTTC. Its translation is CASKRTHHDYEQYF.

This clonotype has ten or more counts. The chain carries TRBV20-1 and TRBJ1-5; 9 bases match TRBD1. The CDR3 is made up of 15 amino acids. With 3 bases clipped from V and 4 bases from J, the junction kept 7 bases outside the gene matches. CDR1 and CDR2 from the germline V gene are DFQATT and SNEGSKA (reference sequence). The CDR3 spells CSARETGGGNQPQHF. CDR3 sequence (DNA): TGCAGTGCTAGGGAGACAGGGGGTGGGAATCAGCCCCAGCATTTT.

The table lists this clonotype with many counts. The CDR3 spells CASRTTPDGVNTEAFF. In DNA form, the CDR3 reads TGTGCCAGCAGAACCACCCCGGACGGAGTGAACACTGAAGCTTTCTTT. The chain joins TRBV6-5 to TRBJ1-1, with no clear D. The CDR3 runs to 16 residues. Germline V gene data show CDR1 as MNHEY and CDR2 as SVGAGI. The germline V and J ends were trimmed by 6 bases and 0 bases, with 17 bases remaining between them.

At least ten counts were recorded for this clonotype. J is TRBJ1-1 and V is TRBV7-9; D remains unclear. This CDR3 spans 14 amino acids. From germline, CDR1 is SEHNR and CDR2 FQNEAQ (reference sequence). V lost 5 bases, J lost 3 bases, and 13 bases lay in between. The CDR3 protein is CASSTDWDDTEAFF. The DNA of the CDR3 is TGTGCCAGCAGCACGGATTGGGATGACACTGAAGCTTTCTTT.

The chain employs TRBV12-3 or TRBV12-4 and TRBJ2-7; TRBD1 matches at 7 bases. This CDR3 contains 15 residues. V dropped 4 bases and J dropped 2; count of bases not matched to a gene: 8. The CDR3 sequence: CASSYLKGQAYEQYF. The DNA for the CDR3 is TGTGCCAGCAGTTATTTAAAAGGACAGGCCTACGAGCAGTACTTC.

The sample holds many counts of this clonotype. This chain joins TRBV6-5 and TRBJ1-6, with D unresolved. V lost 4 bases and J 9 bases, leaving 16 bases between the germline ends. Looked up from germline, CDR1 is MNHEY and CDR2 is SVGAGI. CDR3 length equals 15 residues. This chain's CDR3 is CASSFSTDQSSPLHF. CDR3 DNA sequence: TGTGCCAGCAGTTTCTCGACCGACCAGAGTTCACCCCTCCACTTT.

This clonotype was picked up one time. The chain has TRBV7-8 and TRBJ1-6, with D possibly matching TRBD1 (5 bases). Germline V gives CDR1 SGHVS, CDR2 FQNEAQ. V was pared by 7 bases and J by 7 bases, with 14 bases between. The CDR3 runs to 14 residues. The CDR3 region is CASTLGGTNSPLHF. For the CDR3, the DNA is TGTGCCAGCACCTTGGGAGGGACCAATTCACCCCTCCACTTT.

This clonotype was counted ten times or more. The V gene is TRBV5-1, the J gene TRBJ1-1, with TRBD1 matching 9 bases. J gave up 6 bases and V 5 bases, and 11 bases lay outside the gene matches. Germline lookup yields CDR1 SGHRS and CDR2 YFSETQ. The CDR3 runs to 15 residues. The CDR3 here is CASSILGQGDSEAFF. CDR3 coding DNA: TGCGCCAGCAGTATCCTGGGACAGGGAGATTCTGAAGCTTTCTTT.

This clonotype was seen many times. The chain recombines TRBV20-1 with TRBJ2-7, with TRBD2 identical over 9 bases. Germline V CDR1 and CDR2: DFQATT, SNEGSKA (reference sequence). V lost 0 bases to trimming and J lost 4 bases; unmatched junction nucleotides: 10. The CDR3 runs 16 residues. Written as DNA, the CDR3 is TGCAGTGCTAGAGATATGGCTAGCGGGAACCGGTACGAGCAGTACTTC. It is translated as CSARDMASGNRYEQYF.

This clonotype was seen many times. A junction boundary mismatches the germline segment, possibly from a read error. This rearrangement joins TRBV20-1 to TRBJ2-2; 8 nucleotides agree with TRBD2. The CDR3 length is 14 residues. In germline, CDR1 is DFQATT, CDR2 SNEGSKA (reference sequence). As DNA, the CDR3 is TGCAGTGTTAGACGCGGGGGGTCGACCGGGGAGCTGTTTTTT. Protein: CSVRRGGSTGELFF.

This clonotype was seen at least ten times. The chain joins TRBV27 to TRBJ1-1, with a tentative D call TRBD1 (5 bases). This CDR3 is built from 16 residues. V lost 5 bases and J lost 1, with 17 bases in between. The germline V gene encodes CDR1 MNHEY and CDR2 SMNVEV (reference sequence). DNA of the CDR3: TGTGCCAGCAGTCCCCTTCGCACAGGCAGGAACACTGAAGCTTTCTTT. It encodes CASSPLRTGRNTEAFF.

This clonotype was seen many times. The chain combines TRBV4-2 with TRBJ2-7, with D perhaps matching TRBD2 (6 bases). V gave up 4 bases and J gave up 0 bases, with 19 bases separating them. The CDR3 is made up of 17 amino acids. Germline V gene lookup returns CDR1 LGHNA and CDR2 YNFKEQ. Here the CDR3 reads CASSPRGVGGYSYEQYF. In DNA form, the CDR3 reads TGTGCCAGCAGCCCCCGCGGGGTTGGCGGGTACTCCTACGAGCAGTACTTC.

This clonotype was seen at least ten times. The chain joins TRBV20-1 to TRBJ2-7; unclear D gene. CDR1 DFQATT and CDR2 SNEGSKA come from the germline V gene (reference sequence). The CDR3 has 11 residues. With 2 bases removed from V and 7 bases from J, the gap between germline ends came to 9 bases. The CDR3: CSARNKREQYF. CDR3 nucleotides: TGCAGTGCTAGAAACAAGAGGGAGCAGTACTTC.

This clonotype was counted many times. V is TRBV4-1 and J is TRBJ1-6, with D possibly TRBD1 on 6 matching bases. Trimming left V 2 bases short and J 7 bases short, with 9 bases between. Germline CDR1 and CDR2: MGHRA and YSYEKL. CDR3 length: 14 residues. The CDR3 DNA reads as TGCGCCAGCAGCCAACAGGGGTGGAATTCACCCCTCCACTTT. Translation gives CASSQQGWNSPLHF.

This clonotype was detected ten times or more. The chain recombines TRBV11-2 with TRBJ1-1; D is unclear. Trimming shortened V by 5 bases and J by 5 bases, and 21 bases separated the two germline ends. Germline CDR1 is SGHAT and CDR2 is FQNNGV. CDR3 length: 16 amino acids. The CDR3 spells CASSPRWRELSTEAFF. The CDR3 DNA reads TGTGCCAGCAGCCCACGATGGAGGGAGTTGTCGACTGAAGCTTTCTTT.

On this clonotype itself: A single base separates this from a much larger clone, so it may be a read error. The V gene is TRBV9, the J gene TRBJ2-2, with D tentatively TRBD1 (7 bases). This CDR3 region has 16 residues. In germline, CDR1 is SGDLS, CDR2 YYNGEE. The CDR3 protein is CASSVGPAGGTGELYF. CDR3 coding DNA: TGTGCCAGCAGCGTAGGTCCGGCAGGGGGGACCGGGGAGCTGTATTTT. The whole variable domain, filled in from reference TRBV9 and TRBJ2-2, reads DSGVTQTPKHLITATGQRVTLRCSPRSGDLSVYWYQQSLDQGLQFLIQYYNGEERAKGNILERFSAQQFPDLHSELNLSSLELGDSALYFCASSVGPAGGTGELYFGEGSRLTVL.